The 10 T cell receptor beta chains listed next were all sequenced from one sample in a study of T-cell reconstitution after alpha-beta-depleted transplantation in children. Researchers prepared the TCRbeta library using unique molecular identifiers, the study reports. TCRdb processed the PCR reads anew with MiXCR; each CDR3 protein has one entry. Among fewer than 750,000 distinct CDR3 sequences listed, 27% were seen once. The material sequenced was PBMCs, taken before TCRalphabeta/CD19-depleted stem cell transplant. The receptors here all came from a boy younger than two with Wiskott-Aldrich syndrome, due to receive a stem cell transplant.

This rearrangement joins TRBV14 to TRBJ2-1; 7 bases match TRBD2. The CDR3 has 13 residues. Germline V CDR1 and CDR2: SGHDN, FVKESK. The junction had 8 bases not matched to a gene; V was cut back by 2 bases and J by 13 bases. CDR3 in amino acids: CASSQPAGGSQFF. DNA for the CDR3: TGTGCCAGCAGCCAACCCGCGGGCGGGAGTCAGTTCTTC.

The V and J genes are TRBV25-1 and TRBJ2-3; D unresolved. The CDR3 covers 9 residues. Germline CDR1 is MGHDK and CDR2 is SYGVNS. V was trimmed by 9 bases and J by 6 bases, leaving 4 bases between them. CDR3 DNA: TGTGCCAGTTGGGATACGCAGTATTTT. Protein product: CASWDTQYF.

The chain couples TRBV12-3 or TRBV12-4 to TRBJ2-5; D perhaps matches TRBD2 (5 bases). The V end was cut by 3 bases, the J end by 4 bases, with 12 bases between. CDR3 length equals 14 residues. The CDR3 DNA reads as TGTGCCAGCAGTTTGTTCCGGGAAGGAGAGACCCAGTACTTC. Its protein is CASSLFREGETQYF.

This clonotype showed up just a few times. In DNA, the CDR3 is TGCGCCAGCAGCTTTTTGACCGGAGGAGATACGCAGTATTTT. The encoded protein is CASSFLTGGDTQYF. The chain combines TRBV5-1 with TRBJ2-3, with a tentative D call TRBD2 (5 bases). CDR3 length: 14 amino acids. The V and J ends lost 2 bases and 5 bases respectively, with 12 bases between them. Germline values: CDR1 SGHRS, CDR2 YFSETQ.

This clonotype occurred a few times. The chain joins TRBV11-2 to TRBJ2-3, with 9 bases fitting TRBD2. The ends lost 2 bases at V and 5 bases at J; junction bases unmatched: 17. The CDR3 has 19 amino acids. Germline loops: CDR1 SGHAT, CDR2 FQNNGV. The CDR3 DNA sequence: TGTGCCAGCAGCTTAAGTTGGCTAGCGGGACGGGGGGTGGAAGATACGCAGTATTTT. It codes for CASSLSWLAGRGVEDTQYF.

CDR3 DNA: TGTGCCAGCAGCTTAGTTCCCTACAATGAGCAGTTCTTC. Translated: CASSLVPYNEQFF. The chain joins TRBV7-9 to TRBJ2-1, with D unresolved. This CDR3 is built from 13 residues. Trimming took 1 base from V and 2 from J, leaving 3 bases between them. The germline V gene encodes CDR1 SEHNR and CDR2 FQNEAQ (reference sequence).

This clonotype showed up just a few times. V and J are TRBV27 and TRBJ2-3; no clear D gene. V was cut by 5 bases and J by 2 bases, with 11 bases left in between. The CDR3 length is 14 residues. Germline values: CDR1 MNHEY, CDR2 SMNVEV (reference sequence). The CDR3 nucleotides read TGTGCCAGCAGTACGCTCGGACCCACAGATACGCAGTATTTT. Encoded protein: CASSTLGPTDTQYF.

CDR3 protein: CASSRVAGGAYNEQFF. The CDR3 DNA sequence: TGTGCCAGCAGTCGCGTAGCGGGAGGGGCCTACAATGAGCAGTTCTTC. The chain links TRBV2 to TRBJ2-1, with 11 bases lining up with TRBD2. The V and J ends lost 5 bases and 2 bases, in that order; junction bases with no gene match: 5. CDR1 is SNHLY and CDR2 is FYNNEI in the germline V gene. This CDR3 is built from 16 residues.

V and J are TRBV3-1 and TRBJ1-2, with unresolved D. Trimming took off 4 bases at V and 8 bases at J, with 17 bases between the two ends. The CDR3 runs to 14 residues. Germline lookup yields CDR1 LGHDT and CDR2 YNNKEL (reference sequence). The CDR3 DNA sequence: TGTGCCAGCAGCCCCTACAGTACCCTGACGGGCTACACCTTC. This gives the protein CASSPYSTLTGYTF.

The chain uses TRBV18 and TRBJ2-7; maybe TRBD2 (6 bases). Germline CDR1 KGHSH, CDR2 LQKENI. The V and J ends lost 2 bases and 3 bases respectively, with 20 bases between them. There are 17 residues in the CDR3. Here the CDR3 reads CASSPILQTGVYYEQYF. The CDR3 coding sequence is TGTGCCAGCTCACCAATCCTCCAAACGGGAGTGTACTACGAGCAGTACTTC.